This T cell receptor (beta chain) originates from a study of beta chain features in type 1 diabetes listed by TCRdb under 2018. Some background on the complete study: Mean age, gender distribution, total cell number and subset yield did not differ between patients and healthy donors. Regulatory and stem cell-like memory subsets were isolated from only 8 patients and about eight healthy donors, whereas naive and central memory subsets came from all 30 or so donors. A total of approximately 100 million sorted cells were examined across all samples, and the number of cells per subset was strongly correlated with RNA yield. In the study, recently diagnosed type 1 diabetes patients and matched healthy donors were compared on the TCRB repertoires of their sorted circulating CD4+ T cell subsets.

Paper-wide results and their limitations: PCR may preferentially amplify shorter templates, but because patient and control samples were amplified and corrected together, any resulting skew would affect both groups equally. Because the HLA sub-analyses included only small numbers of individuals, any influence of HLA type on TCRB rearrangement was left unresolved. Fewer insertions and more nucleotide deletions at VDJ recombination sites were observed in patients with type 1 diabetes, implying thymic rearrangement abnormalities. Because cDNA was sequenced instead of genomic DNA, activated cells with high expression could be over-represented, although the groups did not differ in activation or CD3 levels. Naive, central memory and regulatory TCRB repertoires appeared to be more similar among patients than among healthy donors. A moderate but significant shortening of TCRB CDR3 length was observed in type 1 diabetes patients in all four CD4+ subsets.

The CDR3 numbers 11 residues from cysteine through phenylalanine. Solely the CDR3 DNA is kept, with 33 bases framed from the first base. Relative to germline, V is 4 bases shorter and J is 10 bases shorter, with 13 bases between their ends. CDR1 and CDR2 (GTSNPN, SVGIG) derive from the germline V gene (reference sequence). All of the isolated RNA was reverse transcribed with the High Capacity cDNA Reverse Transcription Kit, so expressed TCRB transcripts were sequenced. Deep immunoSEQ sequencing was performed on naive, central memory and regulatory T cell samples, with an average of roughly 3.6 million total reads per sample. Sorted cells were lysed in RLT buffer and RNA was extracted with DNase-treated RNeasy Micro or Mini kits, depending on cell number. Each cell subset was processed separately to prevent cross-contamination, with patient and healthy donor samples processed together. Using the immunoSEQ multiplex PCR, TCRB sequences were amplified from cDNA into 87-bp fragments spanning the CDR3 region. Sequencing of the amplicons was performed on the Illumina HiSeq platform. As for how the authors treated the data: Synthetic template baselines were used to correct PCR bias computationally, reads within Hamming distance 2 were collapsed, and singletons that could not be merged were discarded. By aligning reads against IMGT, V, D and J genes, CDR3 length, and insertions or deletions at six rearrangement sites were assigned. Within each subset, clonotype counts were normalized to sorted cell number, and only after that were true diversity and Gini coefficients computed with the tcR R package. The overlap coefficient, calculated on TCRB nucleotide sequences, was used to measure repertoire sharing. As a proxy for the pre-selection repertoire, out-of-frame TCRB sequences from naive cells were analyzed. In its TCRdb copy, this immuneACCESS table keeps in-frame sequences only and misses some clones. Where compared with another copy, unresolved V genes explain less than half of these, and the others have no known cause. That table furnishes V, J and clone size, whereas the DNA furnished D and trimming. In all, the sample holds 200,000 to 300,000 clones, and around 21% of those were seen once. About 0.028% of the sample comes from the top ten.

As regards this clone: It lacks a known antigen. The record has no base qualities; no much larger clone is one base away.

Each donor gave one peripheral blood draw, averaging around 120 mL, which was collected into heparinised tubes. Naive, central memory, regulatory and stem cell-like memory CD4+ T cells were sorted on a BD FACSAria II using a panel including CD45RO, CCR7, CD25, CD127, CD95 and CD27. A purity above 95% was achieved for all sorted populations. Right away, PBMCs were isolated by Lymphoprep density gradient centrifugation and were stained directly, with no culture step. So that batch effects would be minimized, each experiment stained and sorted samples in pairs, pairing one healthy donor with one patient.

Recombination joined TRBV30 with TRBJ1-1; the D segment could be TRBD1, given 5 matching bases. The sample consisted of naive CD4+ T cells from blood. The cell subset or site label on this specimen signifies: true naive CD4+ T cells. The receptor was isolated from a woman aged 35 to 49 with type 1 diabetes. The DNA reads as follows: TGTGCCTGGAATCCGGGACTCGGAGCTTTCTTT. It translates as CAWNPGLGAFF.